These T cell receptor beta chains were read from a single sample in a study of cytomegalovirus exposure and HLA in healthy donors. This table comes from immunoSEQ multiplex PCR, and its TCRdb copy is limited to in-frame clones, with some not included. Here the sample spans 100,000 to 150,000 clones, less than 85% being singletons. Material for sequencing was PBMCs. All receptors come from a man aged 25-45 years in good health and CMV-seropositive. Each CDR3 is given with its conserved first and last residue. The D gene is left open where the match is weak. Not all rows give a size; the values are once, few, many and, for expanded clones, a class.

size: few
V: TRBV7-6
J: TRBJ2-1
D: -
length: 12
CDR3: CASSELAHEQFF
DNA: TGTGCCAGCAGCGAACTAGCCCATGAGCAGTTCTTC

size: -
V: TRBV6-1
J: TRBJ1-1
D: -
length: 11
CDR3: CASSRGAVAFF
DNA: TGTGCCAGCAGTCGGGGGGCGGTGGCTTTCTTT

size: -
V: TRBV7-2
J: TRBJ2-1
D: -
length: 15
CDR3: CASSTDGSSYNEQFF
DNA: TGTGCCAGCAGCACCGACGGGAGCTCCTACAATGAGCAGTTCTTC

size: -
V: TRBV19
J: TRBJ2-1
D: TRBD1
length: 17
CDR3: CASSIIGIQGQGAEQFF
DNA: TGTGCCAGTAGTATTATCGGGATTCAGGGACAGGGGGCTGAGCAGTTCTTC

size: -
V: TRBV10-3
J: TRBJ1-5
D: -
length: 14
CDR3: CASRAGFDNQPQHF
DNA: TGTGCCTCCCGGGCGGGGTTTGACAATCAGCCCCAGCATTTT

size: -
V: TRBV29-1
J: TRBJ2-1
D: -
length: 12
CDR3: CSVIGQINEQFF
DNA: TGCAGCGTCATAGGACAGATCAATGAGCAGTTCTTC

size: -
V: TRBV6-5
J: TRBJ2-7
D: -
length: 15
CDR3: CASSYKVGRGYEQYF
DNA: TGTGCCAGCAGTTACAAGGTGGGGCGAGGATACGAGCAGTACTTC

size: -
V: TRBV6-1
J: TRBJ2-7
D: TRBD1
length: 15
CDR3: CASSQAGGMSYEQYF
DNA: TGTGCCAGCAGTCAGGCAGGGGGCATGTCCTACGAGCAGTACTTC

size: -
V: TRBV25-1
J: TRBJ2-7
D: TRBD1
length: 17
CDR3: CASSEPDGTGSSYEQYF
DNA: TGTGCCAGCAGTGAACCCGATGGGACAGGGAGCTCCTACGAGCAGTACTTC

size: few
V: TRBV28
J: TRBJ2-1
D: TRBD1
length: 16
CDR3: CASSGQGASSYNEQFF
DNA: TGTGCCAGCAGTGGACAGGGGGCCAGTTCCTACAATGAGCAGTTCTTC

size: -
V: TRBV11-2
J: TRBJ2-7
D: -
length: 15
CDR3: CASSSTTRRHYEQYF
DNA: TGTGCCAGCAGCTCGACGACACGGCGCCATTACGAGCAGTACTTC

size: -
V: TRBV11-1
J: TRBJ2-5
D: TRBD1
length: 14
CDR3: CASSPRDRVVEQYF
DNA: TGTGCCAGCAGCCCCCGGGACAGGGTCGTAGAGCAGTACTTC

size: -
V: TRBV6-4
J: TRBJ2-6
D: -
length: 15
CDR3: CASSDGLSGANVLTF
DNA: TGTGCCAGCAGTGATGGCCTCTCTGGGGCCAACGTCCTGACTTTC

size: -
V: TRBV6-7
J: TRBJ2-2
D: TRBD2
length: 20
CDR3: CASSYSIEIAGGPNTGELFF
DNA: TGTGCCAGCAGTTACTCGATTGAAATAGCGGGGGGGCCGAACACCGGGGAGCTGTTTTTT

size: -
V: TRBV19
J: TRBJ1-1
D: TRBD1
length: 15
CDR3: CASSIRGRLNTEAFF
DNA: TGTGCCAGTAGTATAAGGGGGCGCCTGAACACTGAAGCTTTCTTT

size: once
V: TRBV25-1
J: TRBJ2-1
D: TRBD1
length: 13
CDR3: CASSVQGPDEQFF
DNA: TGTGCCAGCAGTGTACAGGGGCCGGATGAGCAGTTCTTC

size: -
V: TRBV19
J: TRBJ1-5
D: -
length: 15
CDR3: CASSIRQSFYQPQHF
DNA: TGTGCCAGTAGTATCCGACAGAGCTTTTATCAGCCCCAGCATTTT

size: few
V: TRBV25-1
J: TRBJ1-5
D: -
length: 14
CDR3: CASSEQQGEQPQHF
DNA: TGTGCCAGCAGTGAACAACAGGGAGAACAGCCCCAGCATTTT

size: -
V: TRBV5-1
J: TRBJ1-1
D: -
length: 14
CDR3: CASSLRQANTEAFF
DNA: TGCGCCAGCAGCTTGAGGCAGGCGAACACTGAAGCTTTCTTT

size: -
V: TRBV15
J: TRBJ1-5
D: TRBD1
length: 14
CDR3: CATSSGTGGQPQHF
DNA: TGTGCCACCAGCAGCGGGACAGGGGGGCAGCCCCAGCATTTT

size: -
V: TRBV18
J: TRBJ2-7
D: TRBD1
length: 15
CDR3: CASSPSDRGNYEQYF
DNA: TGTGCCAGCTCACCATCAGACAGGGGGAATTACGAGCAGTACTTC

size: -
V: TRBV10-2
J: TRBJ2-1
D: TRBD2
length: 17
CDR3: CASSERPSGVRYNEQFF
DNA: TGCGCCAGCAGTGAGAGGCCTAGCGGGGTGCGTTACAATGAGCAGTTCTTC

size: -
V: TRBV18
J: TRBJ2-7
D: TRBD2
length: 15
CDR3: CASSSERGVVYEQYF
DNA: TGTGCCAGCTCAAGTGAGCGGGGGGTGGTCTACGAGCAGTACTTC

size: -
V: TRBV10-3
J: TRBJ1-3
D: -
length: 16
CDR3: CAISETPGSGVDTIYF
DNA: TGTGCCATCAGTGAGACACCAGGGTCGGGGGTGGACACCATATATTTT

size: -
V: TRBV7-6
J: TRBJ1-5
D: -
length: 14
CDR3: CASSLGPSGQPQHF
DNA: TGTGCCAGCAGCTTAGGACCTAGCGGACAGCCCCAGCATTTT

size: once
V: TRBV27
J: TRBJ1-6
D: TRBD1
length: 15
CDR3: CASSNRGEGNSPLHF
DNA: TGTGCCAGCAGCAACAGGGGGGAGGGAAATTCACCCCTCCACTTT

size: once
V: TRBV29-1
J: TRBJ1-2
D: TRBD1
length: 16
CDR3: CSVADRGSTKGYGYTF
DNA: TGCAGCGTTGCTGACAGGGGATCCACCAAAGGTTATGGCTACACCTTC

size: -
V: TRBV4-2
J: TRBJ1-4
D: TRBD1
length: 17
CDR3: CASSQGGQGILNEKLFF
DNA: TGTGCCAGCAGCCAAGGGGGACAGGGCATTCTAAATGAAAAACTGTTTTTT

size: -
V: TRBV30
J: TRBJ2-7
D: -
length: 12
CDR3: CAWSLARYEQYF
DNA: TGTGCCTGGAGTCTAGCGAGGTACGAGCAGTACTTC

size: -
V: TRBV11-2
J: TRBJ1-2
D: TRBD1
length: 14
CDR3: CASSLEGTDYGYTF
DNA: TGTGCCAGCAGCTTAGAAGGGACAGACTATGGCTACACCTTC

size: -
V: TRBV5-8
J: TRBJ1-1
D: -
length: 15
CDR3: CASSRPGTSNTEAFF
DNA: TGTGCCAGCAGCCGACCGGGGACATCCAACACTGAAGCTTTCTTT

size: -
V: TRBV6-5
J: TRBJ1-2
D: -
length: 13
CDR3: CASSPGDGYGYTF
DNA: TGTGCCAGCAGTCCAGGGGATGGCTATGGCTACACCTTC

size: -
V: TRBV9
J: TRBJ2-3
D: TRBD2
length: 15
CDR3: CASSVAGGRADTQYF
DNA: TGTGCCAGCAGCGTTGCGGGGGGGCGTGCAGATACGCAGTATTTT

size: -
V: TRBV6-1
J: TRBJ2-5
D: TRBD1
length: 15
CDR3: CASSNLQGYQETQYF
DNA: TGTGCCAGCAGTAACCTACAGGGGTACCAAGAGACCCAGTACTTC

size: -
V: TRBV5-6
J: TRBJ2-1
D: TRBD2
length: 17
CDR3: CASSHTKTSGGHNEQFF
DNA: TGTGCCAGCAGCCATACTAAAACTAGCGGGGGGCACAATGAGCAGTTCTTC

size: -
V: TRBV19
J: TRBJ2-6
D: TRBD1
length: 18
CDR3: CASSTLRGTGAGANVLTF
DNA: TGTGCCAGTAGTACGTTAAGGGGCACAGGGGCTGGGGCCAACGTCCTGACTTTC